This TCR beta chain was identified during a study of Ad26.COV2.S vaccination and SARS-CoV-2 variants. Specified treatment: approximately 18 received Ad26.COV2.S at low or high dose, single or two shots; 5 received placebo; per-sample allocation not given. Material that was analyzed had been drawn on day 63 after the first vaccine or placebo injection. Aged 18-55 years, donor was enrolled in Boston in the early 2020s. For this clone: The antigen remains undetermined.

Findings of the study overall: The placebo group had lower spike-specific TCR breadth than the vaccine recipients did.

Produced via immunoSEQ multiplex PCR; TCRdb's table is partial and in-frame only. The table lists around 420,000 clones, approximately 88% of them singletons, with 3.6% in the top ten. V lost 0 bases, J lost 7 bases, and 3 bases lay in between. Germline assignment: CDR1 SGHAT and CDR2 FQNNGV. CDR3 length: 11 residues. Sequencing was performed on peripheral blood, taken in a trial of Ad26.COV2.S vaccine versus placebo. The TCR was taken from a person aged 18-65 years who received the Ad26.COV2.S COVID-19 vaccine or a placebo. The chain joins TRBV11-2 to TRBJ1-2, with D uncertain. CDR3 nucleotides: TGTGCCAGCAGCTTAGAGGTTGGCTACACCTTC. Translation: CASSLEVGYTF.